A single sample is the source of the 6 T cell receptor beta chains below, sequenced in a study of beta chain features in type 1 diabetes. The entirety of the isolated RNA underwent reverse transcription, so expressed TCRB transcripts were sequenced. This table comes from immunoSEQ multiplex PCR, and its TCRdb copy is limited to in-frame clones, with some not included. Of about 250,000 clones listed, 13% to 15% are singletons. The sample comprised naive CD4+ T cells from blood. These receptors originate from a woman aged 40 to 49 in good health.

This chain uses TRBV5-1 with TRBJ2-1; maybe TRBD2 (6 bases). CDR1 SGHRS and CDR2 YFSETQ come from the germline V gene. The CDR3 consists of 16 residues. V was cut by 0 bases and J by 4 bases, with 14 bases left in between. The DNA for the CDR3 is TGCGCCAGCAGCTTGGACGGGACTGGTTCATACAATGAGCAGTTCTTC. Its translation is CASSLDGTGSYNEQFF.

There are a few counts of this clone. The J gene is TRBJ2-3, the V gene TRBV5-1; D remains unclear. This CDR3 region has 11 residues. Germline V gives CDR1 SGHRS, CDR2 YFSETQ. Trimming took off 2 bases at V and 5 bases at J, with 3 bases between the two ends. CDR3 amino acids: CASSFLDTQYF. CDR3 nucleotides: TGCGCCAGCAGCTTCCTAGATACGCAGTATTTT. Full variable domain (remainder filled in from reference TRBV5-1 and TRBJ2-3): KAGVTQTPRYLIKTRGQQVTLSCSPISGHRSVSWYQQTPGQGLQFLFEYFSETQRNKGNFPGRFSGRQFSNSRSEMNVSTLELGDSALYLCASSFLDTQYFGPGTRLTVL.

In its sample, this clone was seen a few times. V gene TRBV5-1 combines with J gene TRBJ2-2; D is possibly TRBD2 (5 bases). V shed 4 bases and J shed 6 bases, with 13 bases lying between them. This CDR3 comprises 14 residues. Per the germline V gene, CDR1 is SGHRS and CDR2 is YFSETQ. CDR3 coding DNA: TGCGCCAGCAGCCTAGAATCCGGGGCCGGGGAGCTGTTTTTT. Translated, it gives CASSLESGAGELFF.

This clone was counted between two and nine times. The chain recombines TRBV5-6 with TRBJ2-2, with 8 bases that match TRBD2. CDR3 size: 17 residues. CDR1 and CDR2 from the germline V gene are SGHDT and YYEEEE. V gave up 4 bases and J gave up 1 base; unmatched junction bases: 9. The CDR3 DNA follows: TGTGCCAGCAGCCCGTGGGCCAGCGGGGGGAACACCGGGGAGCTGTTTTTT. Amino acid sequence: CASSPWASGGNTGELFF.

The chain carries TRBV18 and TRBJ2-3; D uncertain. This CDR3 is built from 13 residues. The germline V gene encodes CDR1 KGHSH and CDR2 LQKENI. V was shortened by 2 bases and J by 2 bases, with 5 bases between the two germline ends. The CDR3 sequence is CASSPSVTDTQYF. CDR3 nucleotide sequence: TGTGCCAGCTCACCATCCGTCACAGATACGCAGTATTTT.

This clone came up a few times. The CDR3 DNA sequence: TGCAGCGTTAGAGAAACGGGGGGGCCCAGCGGCTACACCTTC. This encodes CSVRETGGPSGYTF. The chain links TRBV29-1 to TRBJ1-2, with a tentative D call TRBD1 (6 bases). Germline V gene data show CDR1 as SQVTM and CDR2 as ANQGSEA. The CDR3 is 14 amino acids. Trimming took off 5 bases at V and 8 bases at J, with 21 bases between the two ends. Filled out from reference TRBV29-1 and TRBJ1-2, the complete variable domain reads SAVISQKPSRDICQRGTSLTIQCQVDSQVTMMFWYRQQPGQSLTLIATANQGSEATYESGFVIDKFPISRPNLTFSTLTVSNMSPEDSSIYLCSVRETGGPSGYTFGSGTRLTVV.